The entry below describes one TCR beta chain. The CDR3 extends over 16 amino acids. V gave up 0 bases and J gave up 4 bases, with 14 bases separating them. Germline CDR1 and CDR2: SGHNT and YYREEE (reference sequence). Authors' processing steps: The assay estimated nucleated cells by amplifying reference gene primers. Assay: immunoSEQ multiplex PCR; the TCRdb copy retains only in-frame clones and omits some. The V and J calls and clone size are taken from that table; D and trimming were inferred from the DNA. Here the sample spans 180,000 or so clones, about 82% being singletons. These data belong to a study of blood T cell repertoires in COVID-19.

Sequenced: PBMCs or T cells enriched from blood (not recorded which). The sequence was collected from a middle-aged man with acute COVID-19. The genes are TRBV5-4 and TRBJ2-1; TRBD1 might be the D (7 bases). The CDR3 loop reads CASSLGGQGGYNEQFF. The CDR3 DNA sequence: TGTGCCAGCAGCTTGGGGGGCCAGGGGGGTTACAATGAGCAGTTCTTC.